The text below deals with one T cell receptor beta chain. Its antigen is unknown. This entry belongs to a study of a mutant IDH1 vaccine in newly diagnosed glioma. Looking at the study overall: Once 4-6 weeks had passed after radiotherapy alone, vaccination started, or it started with temozolomide cycles. The study's findings and limits: Top-clonotype changes in peripheral T cells seemed unrelated to pseudoprogression.

Documented time point: week 23, last vaccination. A 20-mer mutant IDH1 peptide at 300 ug was injected subcutaneously with topical imiquimod. The donors' diagnosis was new WHO grade 3 or 4 astrocytoma that was IDH1-mutant and ATRX-lost. Profiled with immunoSEQ multiplex PCR; TCRdb holds only in-frame clones, not every one. The repertoire includes around 60,000 clones, approximately 84% of them detected once, and roughly 4% sits in the top ten. V lost 5 bases, J lost 4 bases, and 5 bases stayed unmatched. In germline, CDR1 is MDHEN, CDR2 SYDVKM. The CDR3 loop spans 15 amino acids. The TCR comes from a man aged 25 to 40 with glioma. This chain uses TRBV28 with TRBJ2-1; 10 nucleotides agree with TRBD2. The sequenced sample was PBMCs, obtained from a glioma patient whose treatment included an IDH1 peptide vaccine. The CDR3 DNA reads as TGTGCCAGCAGTCCCACTAGCGGGGTTTACAATGAGCAGTTCTTC. Translated: CASSPTSGVYNEQFF.